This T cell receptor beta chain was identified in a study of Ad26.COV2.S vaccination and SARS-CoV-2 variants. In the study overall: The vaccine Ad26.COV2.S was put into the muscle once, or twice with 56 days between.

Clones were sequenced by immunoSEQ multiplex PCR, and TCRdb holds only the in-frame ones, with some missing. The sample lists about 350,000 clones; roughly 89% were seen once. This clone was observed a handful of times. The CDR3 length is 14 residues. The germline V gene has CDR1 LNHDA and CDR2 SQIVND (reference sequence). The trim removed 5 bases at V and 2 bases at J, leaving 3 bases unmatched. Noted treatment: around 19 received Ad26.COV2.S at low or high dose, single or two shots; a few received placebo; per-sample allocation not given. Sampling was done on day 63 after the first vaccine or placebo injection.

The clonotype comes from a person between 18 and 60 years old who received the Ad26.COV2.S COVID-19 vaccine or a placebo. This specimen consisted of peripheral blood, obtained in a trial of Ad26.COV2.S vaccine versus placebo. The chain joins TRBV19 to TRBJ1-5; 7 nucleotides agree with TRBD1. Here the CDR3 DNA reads TGTGCCAGTAGTGCCCAGGGGGGCAATCAGCCCCAGCATTTT. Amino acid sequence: CASSAQGGNQPQHF.